This TCR beta chain is from a study of cytomegalovirus exposure and HLA in healthy donors. Study-wide points: With later analysis, a missense DCLRE1C variant became linked to TCR beta V- and J-gene trimming. Common viral pathogens seemed to be connected with several of the most significant clusters, according to a later analysis.

With 60 Vbeta and 13 Jbeta primers, the PCR was carried out. The repertoire was sequenced with immunoSEQ multiplex PCR; TCRdb's copy has only in-frame clones and lacks some. This sample has some 96,000 clones, with under 85% found just once. Concerning this clone: Its antigen is unknown.

The length of the CDR3 is 15 residues. The sequenced sample consisted of PBMCs. The J gene is TRBJ1-1, the V gene TRBV21-1; the D call TRBD1 from the table was never checked on the DNA. TRBV21-1 is noted as a pseudogene. The origin of this receptor is a man aged 35 to 55 in good health and CMV-seronegative. The CDR3, as DNA: TGTGCCAGCAGCAAAGTACAGGGGGCACCCACTGAAGCTTTCTTT. This sequence encodes CASSKVQGAPTEAFF.